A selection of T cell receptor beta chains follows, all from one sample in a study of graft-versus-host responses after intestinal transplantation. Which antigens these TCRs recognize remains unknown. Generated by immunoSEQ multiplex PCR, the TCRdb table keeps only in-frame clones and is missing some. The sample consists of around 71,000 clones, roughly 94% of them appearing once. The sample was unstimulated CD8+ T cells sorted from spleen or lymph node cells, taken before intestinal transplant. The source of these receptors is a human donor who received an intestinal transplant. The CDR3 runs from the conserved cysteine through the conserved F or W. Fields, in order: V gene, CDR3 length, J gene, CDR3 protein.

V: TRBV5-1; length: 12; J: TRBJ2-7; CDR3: CASSPPGNEQYF
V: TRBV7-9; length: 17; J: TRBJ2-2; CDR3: CASSPASGSRSIWELFF
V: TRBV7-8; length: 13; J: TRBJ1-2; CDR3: CASKGTFNYGYTF
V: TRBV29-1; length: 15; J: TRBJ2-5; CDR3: CSVVGLWGSGETQYF
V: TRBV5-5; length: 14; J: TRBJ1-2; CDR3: CASRYTGSRESYTF
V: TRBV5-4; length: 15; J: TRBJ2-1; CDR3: CASSLDLKEYNEQFF
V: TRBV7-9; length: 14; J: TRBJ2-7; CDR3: CASSLRGPGDEQYF
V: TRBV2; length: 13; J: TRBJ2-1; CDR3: CASRVGGSRGCIF
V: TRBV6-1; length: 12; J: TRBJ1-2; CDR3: CAGGAPNYGYTF
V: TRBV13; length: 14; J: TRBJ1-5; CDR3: CASSLGGNNQPQHF
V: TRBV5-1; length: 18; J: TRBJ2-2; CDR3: CASSLGFWGAFDTGELFF
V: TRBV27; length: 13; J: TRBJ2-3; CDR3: CASSLVGVDTQYF
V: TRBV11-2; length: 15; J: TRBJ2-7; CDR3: CATHPPGGSYDEQYF
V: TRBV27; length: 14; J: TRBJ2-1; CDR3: CASSWPGGGNEQFF
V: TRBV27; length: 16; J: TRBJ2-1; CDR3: CASSPSWTGGGYEQFF
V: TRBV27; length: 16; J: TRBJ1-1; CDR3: CASSLSATVRNTEAFF
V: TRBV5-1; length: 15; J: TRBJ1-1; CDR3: CASSPGQGLNTEAFF
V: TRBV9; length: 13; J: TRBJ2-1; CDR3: CASSVELLAEQFF
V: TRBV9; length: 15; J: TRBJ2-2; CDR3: CASSVGTGRTGELFF
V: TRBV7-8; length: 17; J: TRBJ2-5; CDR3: CASSLSLGGRGRETQYF
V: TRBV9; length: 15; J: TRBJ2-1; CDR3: CASSAIPSSYNEQFF
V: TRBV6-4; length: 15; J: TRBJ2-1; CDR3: CASSEVAGAYNEQFF
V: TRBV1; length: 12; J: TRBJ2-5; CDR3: CTSSLRGETQYF
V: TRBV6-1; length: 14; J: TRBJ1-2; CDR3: CASREQGLNYGYTF
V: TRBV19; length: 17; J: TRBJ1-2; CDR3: CASSRQAEDYTYYGYTF
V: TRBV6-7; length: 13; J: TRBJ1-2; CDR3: CASSYGQHYGYTF